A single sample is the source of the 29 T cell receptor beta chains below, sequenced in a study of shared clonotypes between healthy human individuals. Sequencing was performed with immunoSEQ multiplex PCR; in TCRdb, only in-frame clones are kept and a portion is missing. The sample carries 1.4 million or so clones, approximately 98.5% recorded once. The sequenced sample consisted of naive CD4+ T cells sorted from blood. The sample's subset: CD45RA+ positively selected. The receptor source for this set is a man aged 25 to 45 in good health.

CDR3 nucleotide sequence: TGTGCCAGTAAGAACCGGGACAGTCGCTTCACAGATACGCAGTATTTT. Its protein product is CASKNRDSRFTDTQYF. The rearrangement uses TRBV19 and TRBJ2-3, with 7 nucleotides matching TRBD1. Germline CDR1 reads LNHDA; CDR2 reads SQIVND (reference sequence). J was trimmed by 2 bases and V by 7 bases; bases with no gene match: 12. This CDR3 region has 16 residues.

CDR3 in DNA: TGCGCCAGCAGTGCACAGGGATACCGTATGCGGGCTTTCTTT. Its translation is CASSAQGYRMRAFF. V and J are TRBV5-1 and TRBJ1-1; tentatively, D is TRBD1 (6 bases). In germline, CDR1 is SGHRS, CDR2 YFSETQ. The V gene lost 5 bases and the J gene lost 11 bases, with 22 bases spanning the gap. CDR3 length equals 14 residues.

The CDR3 reads CASRPSGTAYEQYF. The CDR3 DNA follows: TGTGCCAGCAGACCGAGCGGGACCGCCTACGAGCAGTACTTC. The chain is built from TRBV6-5 and TRBJ2-7, with 7 bases fitting TRBD2. The junction had 7 bases not matched to a gene; V was cut back by 6 bases and J by 2 bases. Germline loops: CDR1 MNHEY, CDR2 SVGAGI. CDR3 length: 14 amino acids.

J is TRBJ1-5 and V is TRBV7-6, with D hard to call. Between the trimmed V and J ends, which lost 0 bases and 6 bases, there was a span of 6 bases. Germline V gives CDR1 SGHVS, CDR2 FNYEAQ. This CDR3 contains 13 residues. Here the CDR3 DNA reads TGTGCCAGCAGCTTAGCCCCGGTTCAGCCCCAGCATTTT. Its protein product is CASSLAPVQPQHF.

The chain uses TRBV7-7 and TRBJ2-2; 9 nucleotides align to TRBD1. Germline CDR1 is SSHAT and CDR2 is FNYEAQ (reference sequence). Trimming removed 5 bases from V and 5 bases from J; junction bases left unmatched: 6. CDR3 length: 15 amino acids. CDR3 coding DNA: TGTGCCAGCAGCCCCGGGACAGGGTTAACCGGGGAGCTGTTTTTT. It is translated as CASSPGTGLTGELFF. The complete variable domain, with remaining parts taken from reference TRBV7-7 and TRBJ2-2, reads GAGVSQSPRYKVTKRGQDVTLRCDPISSHATLYWYQQALGQGPEFLTYFNYEAQPDKSGLPSDRFSAERPEGSISTLTIQRTEQRDSAMYRCASSPGTGLTGELFFGEGSRLTVL.

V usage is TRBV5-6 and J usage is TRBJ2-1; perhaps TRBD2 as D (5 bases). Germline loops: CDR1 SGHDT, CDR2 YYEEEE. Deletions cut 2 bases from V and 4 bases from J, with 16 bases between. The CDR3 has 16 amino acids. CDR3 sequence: CASSFRIRRGYNEQFF. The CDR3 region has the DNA TGTGCCAGCAGCTTTCGCATACGGAGAGGGTACAATGAGCAGTTCTTC.

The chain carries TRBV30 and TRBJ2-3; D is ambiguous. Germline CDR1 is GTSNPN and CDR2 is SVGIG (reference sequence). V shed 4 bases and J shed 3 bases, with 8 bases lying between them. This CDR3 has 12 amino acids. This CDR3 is CAWIKYTDTQYF. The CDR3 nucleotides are TGTGCCTGGATAAAATATACAGATACGCAGTATTTT.

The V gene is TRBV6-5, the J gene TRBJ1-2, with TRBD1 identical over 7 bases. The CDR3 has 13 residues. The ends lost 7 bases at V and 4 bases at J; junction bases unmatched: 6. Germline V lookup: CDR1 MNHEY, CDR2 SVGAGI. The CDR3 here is CASTPGGLYGYTF. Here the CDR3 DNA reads TGTGCCAGCACACCAGGGGGACTCTATGGCTACACCTTC.

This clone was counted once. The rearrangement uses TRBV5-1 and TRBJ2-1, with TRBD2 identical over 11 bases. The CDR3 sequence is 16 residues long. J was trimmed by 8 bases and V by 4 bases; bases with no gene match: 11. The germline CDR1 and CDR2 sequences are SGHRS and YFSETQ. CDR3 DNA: TGCGCCAGCAGCCCCCCTTTAGCGGGAGGGCCCCATGAGCAGTTCTTC. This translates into CASSPPLAGGPHEQFF. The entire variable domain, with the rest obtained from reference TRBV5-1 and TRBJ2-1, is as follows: KAGVTQTPRYLIKTRGQQVTLSCSPISGHRSVSWYQQTPGQGLQFLFEYFSETQRNKGNFPGRFSGRQFSNSRSEMNVSTLELGDSALYLCASSPPLAGGPHEQFFGPGTRLTVL.

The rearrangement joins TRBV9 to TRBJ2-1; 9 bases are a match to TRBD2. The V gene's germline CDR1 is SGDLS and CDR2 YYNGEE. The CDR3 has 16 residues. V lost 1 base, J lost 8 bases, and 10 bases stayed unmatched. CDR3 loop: CASSVTGGRAVDEQFF. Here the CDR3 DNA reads TGTGCCAGCAGCGTAACGGGCGGGAGGGCCGTGGATGAGCAGTTCTTC. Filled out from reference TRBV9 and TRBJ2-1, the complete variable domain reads DSGVTQTPKHLITATGQRVTLRCSPRSGDLSVYWYQQSLDQGLQFLIQYYNGEERAKGNILERFSAQQFPDLHSELNLSSLELGDSALYFCASSVTGGRAVDEQFFGPGTRLTVL.

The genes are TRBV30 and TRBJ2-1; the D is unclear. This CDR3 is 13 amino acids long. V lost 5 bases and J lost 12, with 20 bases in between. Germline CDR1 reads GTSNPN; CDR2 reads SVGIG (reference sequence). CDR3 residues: CAWLNRAYPGQFF. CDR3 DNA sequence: TGTGCCTGGTTGAACCGGGCCTATCCAGGGCAGTTCTTC.

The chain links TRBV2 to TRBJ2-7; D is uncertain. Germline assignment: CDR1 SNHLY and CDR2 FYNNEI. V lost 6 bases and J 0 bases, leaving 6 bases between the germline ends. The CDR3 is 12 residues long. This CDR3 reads CASSTSSYEQYF. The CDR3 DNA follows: TGTGCCAGCAGCACGAGCTCCTACGAGCAGTACTTC.

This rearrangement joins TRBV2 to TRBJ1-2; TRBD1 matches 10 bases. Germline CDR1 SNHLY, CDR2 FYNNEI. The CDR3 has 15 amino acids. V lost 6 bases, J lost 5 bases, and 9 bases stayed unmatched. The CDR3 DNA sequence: TGTGCCAGCAGATTATTGACAGGGGGCGCTTATGGCTACACCTTC. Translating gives CASRLLTGGAYGYTF. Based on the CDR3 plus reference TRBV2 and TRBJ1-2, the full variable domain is EPEVTQTPSHQVTQMGQEVILRCVPISNHLYFYWYRQILGQKVEFLVSFYNNEISEKSEIFDDQFSVERPDGSNFTLKIRSTKLEDSAMYFCASRLLTGGAYGYTFGSGTRLTVV.

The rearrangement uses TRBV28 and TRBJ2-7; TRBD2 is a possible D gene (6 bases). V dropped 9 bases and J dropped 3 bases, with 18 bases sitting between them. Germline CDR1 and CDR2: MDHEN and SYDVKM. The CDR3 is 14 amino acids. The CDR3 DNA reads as TGTGCCAGTAAACTCGGAGGGGAGTACTACGAGCAGTACTTC. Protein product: CASKLGGEYYEQYF.

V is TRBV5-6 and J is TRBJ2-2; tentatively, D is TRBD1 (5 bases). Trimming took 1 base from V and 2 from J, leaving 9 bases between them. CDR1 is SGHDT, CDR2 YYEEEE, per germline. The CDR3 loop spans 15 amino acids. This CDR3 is CASSLYRINTGELFF. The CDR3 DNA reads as TGTGCCAGCAGCTTGTACAGGATTAACACCGGGGAGCTGTTTTTT.

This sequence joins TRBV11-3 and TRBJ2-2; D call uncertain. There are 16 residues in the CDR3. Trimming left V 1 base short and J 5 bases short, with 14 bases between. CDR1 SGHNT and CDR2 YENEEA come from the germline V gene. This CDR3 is CASSLGGGISTGELFF. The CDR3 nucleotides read TGTGCCAGCAGCTTAGGAGGCGGAATCTCGACCGGGGAGCTGTTTTTT. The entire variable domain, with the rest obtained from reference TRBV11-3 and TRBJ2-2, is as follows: EAGVVQSPRYKIIEKKQPVAFWCNPISGHNTLYWYLQNLGQGPELLIRYENEEAVDDSQLPKDRFSAERLKGVDSTLKIQPAELGDSAVYLCASSLGGGISTGELFFGEGSRLTVL.

The CDR3 nucleotides read TGTGCCAGCAGCGTCGAGAGGGCGAACACTGAAGCTTTCTTT. This translates into CASSVERANTEAFF. J is TRBJ1-1 and V is TRBV5-4; D ambiguous. Trimming shortened V by 4 bases and J by 1 base, and 11 bases separated the two germline ends. The CDR3 consists of 14 residues. Germline-derived CDR1 and CDR2 are SGHNT and YYREEE (reference sequence).

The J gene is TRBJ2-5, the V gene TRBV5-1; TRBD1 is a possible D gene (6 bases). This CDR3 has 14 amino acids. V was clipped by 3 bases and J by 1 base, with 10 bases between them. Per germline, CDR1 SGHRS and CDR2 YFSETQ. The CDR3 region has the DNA TGCGCCAGCAGCTCCCGACAGGCCCAAGAGACCCAGTACTTC. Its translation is CASSSRQAQETQYF. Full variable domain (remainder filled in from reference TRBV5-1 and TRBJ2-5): KAGVTQTPRYLIKTRGQQVTLSCSPISGHRSVSWYQQTPGQGLQFLFEYFSETQRNKGNFPGRFSGRQFSNSRSEMNVSTLELGDSALYLCASSSRQAQETQYFGPGTRLLVL.

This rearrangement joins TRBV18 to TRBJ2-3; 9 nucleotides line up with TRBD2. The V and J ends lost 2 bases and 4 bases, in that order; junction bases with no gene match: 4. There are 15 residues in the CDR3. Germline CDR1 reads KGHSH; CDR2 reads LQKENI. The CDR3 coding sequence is TGTGCCAGCTCACCAAGCGGGAGGCGGTCAGATACGCAGTATTTT. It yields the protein CASSPSGRRSDTQYF.

CDR3 nucleotides: TGTGCCAGCAGCGGGCTAGCCCAAGAGACCCAGTACTTC. As protein: CASSGLAQETQYF. The chain is built from TRBV6-1 and TRBJ2-5; D is possibly TRBD2 (5 bases). The CDR3 is made up of 13 amino acids. Looked up from germline, CDR1 is MNHNS and CDR2 is SASEGT. The germline V and J ends were trimmed by 6 bases and 1 base, with 9 bases remaining between them.

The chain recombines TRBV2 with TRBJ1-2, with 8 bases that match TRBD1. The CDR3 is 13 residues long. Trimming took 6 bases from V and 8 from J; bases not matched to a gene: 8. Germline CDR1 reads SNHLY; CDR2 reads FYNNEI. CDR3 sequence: CASRTTGGGGYTF. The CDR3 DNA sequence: TGTGCCAGCAGGACCACAGGGGGTGGCGGCTACACCTTC.

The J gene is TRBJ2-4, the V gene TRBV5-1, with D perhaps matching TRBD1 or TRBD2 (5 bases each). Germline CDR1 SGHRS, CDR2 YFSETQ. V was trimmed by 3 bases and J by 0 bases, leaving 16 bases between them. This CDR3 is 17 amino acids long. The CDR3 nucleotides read TGCGCCAGCAGCTGGGGACCCCCCGGGTTAGCCAAAAACATTCAGTACTTC. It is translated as CASSWGPPGLAKNIQYF.

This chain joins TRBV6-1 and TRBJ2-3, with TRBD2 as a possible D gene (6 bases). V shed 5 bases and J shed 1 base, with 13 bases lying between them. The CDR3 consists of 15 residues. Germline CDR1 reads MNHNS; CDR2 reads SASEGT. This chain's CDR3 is CASSPLADRTDTQYF. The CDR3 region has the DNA TGTGCCAGCAGTCCACTAGCAGATCGCACAGATACGCAGTATTTT.

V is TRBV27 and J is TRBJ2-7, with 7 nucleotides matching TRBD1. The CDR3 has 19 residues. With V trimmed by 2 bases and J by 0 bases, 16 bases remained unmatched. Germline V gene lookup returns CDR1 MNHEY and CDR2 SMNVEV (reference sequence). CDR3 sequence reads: CASSLSWTGLIQSSYEQYF. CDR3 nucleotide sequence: TGTGCCAGCAGTTTAAGTTGGACAGGTCTCATACAGTCCTCCTACGAGCAGTACTTC.

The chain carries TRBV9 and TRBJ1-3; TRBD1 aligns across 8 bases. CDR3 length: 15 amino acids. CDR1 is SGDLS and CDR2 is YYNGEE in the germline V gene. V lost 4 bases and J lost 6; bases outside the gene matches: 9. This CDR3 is CASSPRTGLENTIYF. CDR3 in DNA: TGTGCCAGCAGCCCTCGGACAGGGCTGGAAAACACCATATATTTT.

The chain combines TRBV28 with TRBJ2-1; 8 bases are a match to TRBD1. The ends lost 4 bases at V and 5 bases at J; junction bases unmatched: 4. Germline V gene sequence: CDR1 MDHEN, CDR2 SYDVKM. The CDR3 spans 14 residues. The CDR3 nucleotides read TGTGCCAGCAGTTCAGGGGGCGTAAACAATGAGCAGTTCTTC. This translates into CASSSGGVNNEQFF.

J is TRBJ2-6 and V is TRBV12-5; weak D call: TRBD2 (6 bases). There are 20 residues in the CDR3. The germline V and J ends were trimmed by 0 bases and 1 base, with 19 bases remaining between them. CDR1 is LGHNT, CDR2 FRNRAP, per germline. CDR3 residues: CASGLVPGSGSLSGANVLTF. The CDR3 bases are TGTGCTAGTGGTTTGGTACCGGGGAGCGGGTCCCTGTCTGGGGCCAACGTCCTGACTTTC.

This chain's CDR3 is CASRPGQGVREQYF. For the CDR3, the DNA is TGTGCAAGTCGCCCCGGACAGGGAGTTCGCGAGCAGTACTTC. This chain links TRBV12-2 with TRBJ2-7; TRBD1 is the table's D call and was not checked against the DNA. TRBV12-2 is listed as a pseudogene. The CDR3 runs 14 residues.

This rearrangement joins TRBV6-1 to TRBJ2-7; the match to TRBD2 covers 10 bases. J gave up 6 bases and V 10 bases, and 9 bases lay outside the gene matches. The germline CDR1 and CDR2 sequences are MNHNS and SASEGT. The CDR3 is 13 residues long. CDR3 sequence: CATILAGTTEQYF. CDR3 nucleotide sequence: TGTGCCACTATACTAGCGGGAACGACCGAGCAGTACTTC.